These 8 T cell receptor beta chains came from one sample sequenced in a study of vaccination effects on CD4 cells after COVID-19. Sequencing was performed with immunoSEQ multiplex PCR; in TCRdb, only in-frame clones are kept and a portion is missing. The sample comprises roughly 27,000 clones, roughly 77% of which are singletons, and approximately 21% rests with the top ten. No antigen has been assigned to these receptors. Antigen-specific CD4+ T cells were expanded (with viral peptide pools) by the ViraFEST assay ahead of sequencing. Isolating CD4+ T cells followed 9 to 10 days of culture. Confirmation by PCR established that the person had SARS-CoV-2 infection between March and December 2020. Sequenced here: CD4+ T cells from PBMCs cultured with HCoV-NL63 spike peptides, sampled before COVID-19 vaccination. These receptors were collected from a human donor who had a prior SARS-CoV-2 infection.

V usage is TRBV2 and J usage is TRBJ2-5; 10 positions match TRBD2. The CDR3 has 18 residues. In germline, CDR1 is SNHLY, CDR2 FYNNEI. The V and J ends lost 0 bases and 0 bases, in that order; junction bases with no gene match: 7. CDR3 sequence (DNA): TGTGCCAGCAGTGAAGCTCGGGCTAGCGGGGGCCACCAAGAGACCCAGTACTTC. As protein: CASSEARASGGHQETQYF.

The chain recombines TRBV18 with TRBJ1-6; D is unclear. The CDR3 length is 14 residues. The V end lost 0 bases, the J end lost 14 bases, and 14 bases lay between the germline ends. Germline V gene lookup returns CDR1 KGHSH and CDR2 LQKENI. The CDR3 region has the DNA TGTGCCAGCTCACCACCTTCTCTCCCTCTAGCCCTCCACTTT. It specifies CASSPPSLPLALHF.

This clone was recorded only once. The chain uses TRBV5-6 and TRBJ1-2; perhaps TRBD1 as D (5 bases). Trimming left V 0 bases short and J 14 bases short, with 20 bases between. CDR3 size: 14 residues. Germline assignment: CDR1 SGHDT and CDR2 YYEEEE. The CDR3: CASSLVLGDLPPTF. The CDR3 DNA follows: TGTGCCAGCAGCTTGGTGTTAGGGGACCTACCCCCAACCTTC.

This rearrangement joins TRBV25-1 to TRBJ1-1; D is perhaps TRBD1 (5 bases). This CDR3 region has 15 residues. CDR1 is MGHDK and CDR2 is SYGVNS in the germline V gene. Trimming removed 4 bases from V and 3 bases from J, with 15 bases in between. The CDR3: CASSGERQGDTEAFF. The CDR3 DNA follows: TGTGCCAGCAGTGGGGAACGGCAAGGGGACACTGAAGCTTTCTTT.

This chain links TRBV18 with TRBJ2-7; 11 bases are a match to TRBD1. In germline, CDR1 is KGHSH, CDR2 LQKENI. V was pared by 6 bases and J by 3 bases, with 1 base of the junction left unmatched. The CDR3 sequence is 13 residues long. This CDR3 is CASSGTGGYEQYF. The CDR3 DNA is TGTGCCAGCTCCGGGACAGGGGGCTACGAGCAGTACTTC.

This clone was counted between two and nine times. One junction end does not reproduce the germline sequence, and a read error may be involved. This chain connects TRBV14 to TRBJ2-7; no clear D. The germline CDR1 and CDR2 sequences are SGHDN and FVKESK. This CDR3 comprises 8 residues. CDR3 DNA sequence: TGTGCCAGCAGCCAAATTGGGTTC. It encodes CASSQIGF.

The table lists this clone with a count of one. The chain is built from TRBV7-2 and TRBJ2-2, with 8 bases aligning to TRBD1. With V trimmed by 6 bases and J by 0 bases, 3 bases remained unmatched. The CDR3 extends over 15 amino acids. Germline values: CDR1 SGHTA, CDR2 FQGNSA. CDR3 protein: CASRLDRANTGELFF. The DNA for the CDR3 is TGTGCCAGCAGACTGGACAGGGCGAACACCGGGGAGCTGTTTTTT. The full variable domain, completed using reference TRBV7-2 and TRBJ2-2, is GAGVSQSPSNKVTEKGKDVELRCDPISGHTALYWYRQSLGQGLEFLIYFQGNSAPDKSGLPSDRFSAERTGGSVSTLTIQRTQQEDSAVYLCASRLDRANTGELFFGEGSRLTVL.

The CDR3: CASSPNFGVKETQYF. CDR3 in DNA: TGTGCCAGCAGTCCTAACTTCGGGGTGAAGGAGACCCAGTACTTC. The rearrangement uses TRBV14 and TRBJ2-5; D is perhaps TRBD2 (5 bases). The V gene's germline CDR1 is SGHDN and CDR2 FVKESK. The CDR3 is 15 amino acids. Deletions cut 6 bases from V and 5 bases from J, with 19 bases between.